These 23 T cell receptor beta chains were all obtained from the same sample, sequenced in a study of cytomegalovirus exposure and HLA in healthy donors. 13 Jbeta primers and 60 Vbeta primers were used for the PCR. Generated by immunoSEQ multiplex PCR, the TCRdb table keeps only in-frame clones and is missing some. The repertoire has some 120,000 clones, 74% of them found once; the top ten carry roughly 6.3%. Sequencing input: PBMCs. Receptors originate from a woman in her 50s in good health and CMV-seropositive.

Concerning this clone: The junction departs from germline at one end; a sequencing error may be responsible. This chain links TRBV5-4 with TRBJ2-7; 9 bases are shared with TRBD2. The CDR3 has 15 amino acids. Germline V lookup: CDR1 SGHNT, CDR2 YYREEE (reference sequence). CDR3 protein: CASTLGGGAPYEQYF. CDR3 nucleotides: TGTGCCAGCACCTTGGGCGGGGGGGCCCCCTACGAGCAGTACTTC.

There are many counts of this clone. V usage is TRBV7-9 and J usage is TRBJ1-1; possibly TRBD1 for D (6 bases). Germline assignment: CDR1 SEHNR and CDR2 FQNEAQ (reference sequence). This CDR3 region has 14 residues. V lost 5 bases and J lost 5, with 15 bases in between. DNA for the CDR3: TGTGCCAGCAGCCCCAAGGGGGGGGGTACTGAAGCTTTCTTT. It translates to CASSPKGGGTEAFF.

The CDR3 DNA sequence: TGTGCCAGCAGCCCTACTAGCATAAATGAGCAGTTCTTC. Its protein product is CASSPTSINEQFF. The chain employs TRBV28 and TRBJ2-1; tentative D call: TRBD2 (6 bases). The CDR3 covers 13 residues. Germline V gene lookup returns CDR1 MDHEN and CDR2 SYDVKM. V was clipped by 6 bases and J by 7 bases, with 13 bases between them.

This sequence joins TRBV30 and TRBJ1-2; no definite D call. Trimming took 1 base from V and 8 from J, leaving 8 bases between them. The germline CDR1 and CDR2 sequences are GTSNPN and SVGIG (reference sequence). The CDR3 spans 11 residues. The CDR3 sequence is CAWSGGSGYTF. The CDR3, as DNA: TGTGCCTGGAGTGGAGGGTCGGGCTACACCTTC.

This clone was observed a few times. This sequence joins TRBV11-3 and TRBJ1-2; weak D call: TRBD1 (5 bases). Trimming removed 4 bases at V and 5 bases at J, with 20 bases between. This CDR3 is 16 amino acids long. The germline V gene has CDR1 SGHNT and CDR2 YENEEA. In DNA form, the CDR3 reads TGTGCCAGCAGCTCCGAAGGTCGAGGAGGGGTTTATGGCTACACCTTC. Protein sequence: CASSSEGRGGVYGYTF.

The chain carries TRBV18 and TRBJ1-1; tentatively, D is TRBD1 (5 bases). The germline CDR1 and CDR2 sequences are KGHSH and LQKENI. CDR3 length equals 13 residues. Trimming stripped 1 base from V and 10 bases from J, with 13 bases between. CDR3 nucleotide sequence: TGTGCCAGCTCACCACTGGTAGCCGGGGGAGCTTTCTTT. This codes for CASSPLVAGGAFF.

V usage is TRBV19 and J usage is TRBJ1-4, with a tentative D call TRBD1 (6 bases). In germline, CDR1 is LNHDA, CDR2 SQIVND (reference sequence). V lost 4 bases and J 2 bases, leaving 8 bases between the germline ends. CDR3 length equals 14 residues. For the CDR3, the DNA is TGTGCCAGTAGTAATCAGGGGACTAATGAAAAACTGTTTTTT. Translation gives CASSNQGTNEKLFF.

The genes are TRBV7-9 and TRBJ2-2, with D perhaps TRBD1 (7 bases). CDR3 size: 13 residues. Germline CDR1 SEHNR, CDR2 FQNEAQ (reference sequence). For the CDR3, the DNA is TGTTCCAACGCGGGACAGTTTGGTGGGGAGCTGTTTTTT. Translating it yields CSNAGQFGGELFF.

The table lists this clone with a few counts. This chain links TRBV29-1 with TRBJ1-1, with D maybe TRBD1 (6 bases). This CDR3 spans 12 amino acids. From germline, CDR1 is SQVTM and CDR2 ANQGSEA. Trimming cost V 0 bases and J 11 bases, with 13 bases left between them. CDR3 DNA: TGCAGCGTTGAAGATATCGGGACAAGGGCTTTCTTT. Protein product: CSVEDIGTRAFF. Complete variable domain (other parts from reference TRBV29-1 and TRBJ1-1): SAVISQKPSRDICQRGTSLTIQCQVDSQVTMMFWYRQQPGQSLTLIATANQGSEATYESGFVIDKFPISRPNLTFSTLTVSNMSPEDSSIYLCSVEDIGTRAFFGQGTRLTVV.

This clone was counted once. V gene TRBV25-1 combines with J gene TRBJ2-7, with TRBD2 matching over 9 bases. Germline-derived CDR1 and CDR2 are MGHDK and SYGVNS. The V gene end was trimmed by 6 bases and the J gene end by 2 bases; junction bases not matched to a gene: 2. The CDR3 runs to 13 residues. CDR3 sequence: CASSLAGPYEQYF. The CDR3 region has the DNA TGTGCCAGCAGCCTAGCGGGGCCCTACGAGCAGTACTTC.

The CDR3 DNA follows: TGCGCCAGCAGCTTGGCCGGGGGGGGAATCGGGAACACTGAAGCTTTCTTT. Amino acids: CASSLAGGGIGNTEAFF. This chain connects TRBV5-1 to TRBJ1-1; weak D call: TRBD1 (5 bases). The CDR3 contains 17 residues. V shed 0 bases and J shed 1 base, with 16 bases lying between them. The germline CDR1 and CDR2 sequences are SGHRS and YFSETQ.

This chain connects TRBV9 to TRBJ2-7, with D perhaps matching TRBD1 (6 bases). The V gene's germline CDR1 is SGDLS and CDR2 YYNGEE. The CDR3 sequence is 14 residues long. Between the trimmed V and J ends, which lost 4 bases and 0 bases, there was a span of 11 bases. The CDR3 nucleotides read TGTGCCAGCAGCCCTCCAGGGGCCTCCTACGAGCAGTACTTC. This encodes CASSPPGASYEQYF.

Notes on this clone: Sequence at one end of the junction differs from germline and may be a read error. The chain carries TRBV29-1 and TRBJ1-2, with 10 positions matching TRBD1. Germline loops: CDR1 SQVTM, CDR2 ANQGSEA. This CDR3 region has 14 residues. The CDR3 DNA sequence: TGCAGCGTGGATATGGGACAGGGGAACTATGGCTACCCCTTC. Its protein product is CSVDMGQGNYGYPF.

The chain combines TRBV4-1 with TRBJ1-1; weak D call: TRBD1 (5 bases). Germline CDR1 and CDR2: MGHRA and YSYEKL. This CDR3 spans 13 amino acids. Trimming took off 4 bases at V and 1 base at J, with 7 bases between the two ends. The CDR3 here is CASSPQGNTEAFF. DNA of the CDR3: TGCGCCAGCAGCCCTCAGGGGAACACTGAAGCTTTCTTT.

The V and J genes are TRBV19 and TRBJ2-5, with 8 bases identical to TRBD1. Near its end, the DNA agrees better with TRBJ2-7, so the J call may be wrong. Germline CDR1 LNHDA, CDR2 SQIVND (reference sequence). CDR3 length: 15 residues. The chain's CDR3 is CASSFVPGQVYEQYF. Here the CDR3 DNA reads TGTGCCAGTAGTTTCGTGCCGGGACAGGTATACGAGCAGTACTTC.

This sequence joins TRBV19 and TRBJ2-1; a possible D gene is TRBD2 (5 bases). The germline V gene has CDR1 LNHDA and CDR2 SQIVND (reference sequence). Trimming pared 7 bases from V and 5 bases from J, leaving 18 bases between. The CDR3 consists of 15 residues. The DNA for the CDR3 is TGTGCCAGTACTGAGTCTTTTCGGCGGGACAATGAGCAGTTCTTC. This gives the protein CASTESFRRDNEQFF.

The chain uses TRBV2 and TRBJ2-7, with 13 bases identical to TRBD2. The J segment lost 7 bases and the V segment lost 6 bases, leaving 6 bases of the junction unmatched. Germline assignment: CDR1 SNHLY and CDR2 FYNNEI. This CDR3 is 14 amino acids long. CDR3 sequence (DNA): TGTGCCAGCAGGCAACTAGCGGGGGGGCCTGAGCAGTACTTC. This sequence encodes CASRQLAGGPEQYF. The variable domain in full, with the rest retrieved from reference TRBV2 and TRBJ2-7, is EPEVTQTPSHQVTQMGQEVILRCVPISNHLYFYWYRQILGQKVEFLVSFYNNEISEKSEIFDDQFSVERPDGSNFTLKIRSTKLEDSAMYFCASRQLAGGPEQYFGPGTRLTVT.

The rearrangement links TRBV19 to TRBJ2-1; 9 bases agree with TRBD2. This CDR3 comprises 15 residues. V gave up 3 bases and J gave up 8 bases; unmatched junction bases: 8. Germline lookup yields CDR1 LNHDA and CDR2 SQIVND (reference sequence). Here the CDR3 DNA reads TGTGCCAGTAGTATCGCGGCGGGGGGGCTTGATGAGCAGTTCTTC. This encodes CASSIAAGGLDEQFF. Looking up the rest from reference TRBV19 and TRBJ2-1 gives the full variable domain: DGGITQSPKYLFRKEGQNVTLSCEQNLNHDAMYWYRQDPGQGLRLIYYSQIVNDFQKGDIAEGYSVSREKKESFPLTVTSAQKNPTAFYLCASSIAAGGLDEQFFGPGTRLTVL.

V gene TRBV5-6 combines with J gene TRBJ2-2; 7 bases line up with TRBD1. Germline CDR1 is SGHDT and CDR2 is YYEEEE. The CDR3 sequence is 16 residues long. The ends lost 0 bases at V and 3 bases at J; junction bases unmatched: 5. CDR3 DNA: TGTGCCAGCAGCTTGGAAGGGGGCGCGTACACCGGGGAGCTGTTTTTT. Its protein product is CASSLEGGAYTGELFF. Drawing the rest from reference TRBV5-6 and TRBJ2-2, the complete variable domain is DAGVTQSPTHLIKTRGQQVTLRCSPKSGHDTVSWYQQALGQGPQFIFQYYEEEERQRGNFPDRFSGHQFPNYSSELNVNALLLGDSALYLCASSLEGGAYTGELFFGEGSRLTVL.

The chain is built from TRBV7-2 and TRBJ2-1; the match to TRBD2 covers 9 bases. V dropped 2 bases and J dropped 10; count of bases not matched to a gene: 6. CDR1 is SGHTA and CDR2 is FQGNSA in the germline V gene. The CDR3 is 14 residues long. CDR3 nucleotides: TGTGCCAGCAGCTTACTAGCGGGGCCCGGGGAGCAGTTCTTC. Translation: CASSLLAGPGEQFF.

CDR3 region: CAIREPDRLGYEQYF. The DNA for the CDR3 is TGTGCCATCAGGGAACCCGACAGGTTAGGGTACGAGCAGTACTTC. The genes are TRBV10-3 and TRBJ2-7; D perhaps matches TRBD1 (6 bases). Trimming shortened V by 6 bases and J by 4 bases, and 19 bases separated the two germline ends. The CDR3 has 15 amino acids. The germline V gene encodes CDR1 ENHRY and CDR2 SYGVKD.

The table lists this clone with a few counts. Sequence at one end of the junction differs from germline and may be a read error. The chain uses TRBV7-2 and TRBJ2-5; tentative D call: TRBD1 (5 bases). With the DNA end fitting TRBJ2-7 better, the J assignment may be wrong. Germline lookup yields CDR1 SGHTA and CDR2 FQGNSA. The CDR3 length is 13 residues. Here the CDR3 reads CASSQRTGREQYF. As DNA, the CDR3 is TGCGCCAGCAGCCAACGAACAGGTCGCGAGCAGTACTTC.

The chain is built from TRBV7-6 and TRBJ2-7; D not certain. V shed 5 bases and J shed 1 base, with 9 bases lying between them. CDR1 is SGHVS, CDR2 FNYEAQ, per germline. CDR3 size: 13 residues. DNA for the CDR3: TGTGCCAGCAGCGGTGACACATCCTACGAGCAGTACTTC. It translates to CASSGDTSYEQYF.